Described below is a single TCR beta chain sequence and its context. The antigen is undetermined. This PCR relied on a set of 60 Vbeta primers and 13 Jbeta primers. Some clones are missing from TCRdb's copy, which holds only in-frame ones; the method was immunoSEQ multiplex PCR. The sample records roughly 120,000 clones, approximately 67% being singletons. Germline CDR1 and CDR2: SEHNR and FQNEAQ (reference sequence). The CDR3 contains 13 residues. After removal of 5 bases from V and 3 bases from J, the junction contained 3 bases not matched to a gene. The data were taken from a study of cytomegalovirus exposure and HLA in healthy donors. Regarding the study as a whole: TCR beta sequences numbering about 17,000 were associated with HLA alleles at 0.05 false discovery rate in a later analysis. Analysis performed later showed TCR beta chains linked to HLA being more clonally expanded than equally common others. Among TCR beta chains, those listed as cytomegalovirus-associated numbered about 160. A later analysis showed TCR association rates differing by HLA locus, peaking at DRB1 and lowest at HLA-C.

This chain connects TRBV7-9 to TRBJ2-7; 8 bases line up with TRBD2. The sequencing sample was made of PBMCs. This TCR was recovered from a young man in good health and CMV-seropositive. The CDR3 region is CASSHGTSYEQYF. In nucleotides, the CDR3 is TGTGCCAGCAGCCACGGGACTAGCTACGAGCAGTACTTC. Variable domain in full (rest from reference TRBV7-9 and TRBJ2-7): DTGVSQNPRHKITKRGQNVTFRCDPISEHNRLYWYRQTLGQGPEFLTYFQNEAQLEKSRLLSDRFSAERPKGSFSTLEIQRTEQGDSAMYLCASSHGTSYEQYFGPGTRLTVT.